This T cell receptor beta chain was identified in a study of T-cell memory formation after mild COVID-19. General study points: There were some responding clones in pre-infection memory, which suggested that cross-reactive memory had joined.

The germline V and J ends were trimmed by 5 bases and 7 bases, with 12 bases remaining between them. The CDR3 length is 13 residues. Germline CDR1 reads SGDLS; CDR2 reads YYNGEE. Barcoded TCR alpha and TCR beta cDNA libraries with UMIs came from 5'RACE using constant-segment primers. A single record per CDR3 protein comes from TCRdb applying MiXCR to the 5' RACE reads. The sample consists of about 49,000 distinct CDR3 sequences, 25% to 30% of them appearing once. As to this clonotype: Its antigen is currently unknown.

This chain joins TRBV9 and TRBJ1-4; TRBD1 is a possible D gene (5 bases). The sample consisted of PBMCs or a T cell subset sorted from them (not recorded which). The TCR was taken from a man younger than 30 who had mild COVID-19 (a few samples of this study predate the infection). Cell type and time point are not known. The CDR3 DNA reads TGTGCCAGCAGTCAAGACCAGGGTGAAAAACTGTTTTTT. Amino acids: CASSQDQGEKLFF.